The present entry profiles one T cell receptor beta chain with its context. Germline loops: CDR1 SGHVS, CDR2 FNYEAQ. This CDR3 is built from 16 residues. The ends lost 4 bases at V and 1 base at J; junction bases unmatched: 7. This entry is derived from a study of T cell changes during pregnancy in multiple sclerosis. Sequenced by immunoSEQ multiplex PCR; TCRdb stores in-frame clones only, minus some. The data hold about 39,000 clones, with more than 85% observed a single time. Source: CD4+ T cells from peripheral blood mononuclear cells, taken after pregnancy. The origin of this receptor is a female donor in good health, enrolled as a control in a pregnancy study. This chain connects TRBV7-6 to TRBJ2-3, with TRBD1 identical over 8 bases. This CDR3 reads CASSYTTGQGTDTQYF. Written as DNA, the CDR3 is TGTGCCAGCAGCTACACCACGGGACAGGGCACAGATACGCAGTATTTT.